This T cell receptor beta chain was found in a study of graft-versus-host responses after intestinal transplantation. Repertoires were generated with immunoSEQ multiplex PCR, while TCRdb's copy carries only in-frame clones and drops some. The sample includes roughly 110,000 clones, approximately 93% of them seen just once. A note on this clone: Its antigen is not known. Additional DNA sequences in this sample encode the identical CDR3.

The origin of this receptor is a human donor who was the organ donor for an intestinal transplant. The sample in question was unstimulated CD8+ T cells sorted from spleen or lymph node cells, obtained before transplant.

CDR3 DNA: TGTGCCAGCAGCTTGACGGGTAGCCAGCCCCAGCATTTT. Translated, it gives CASSLTGSQPQHF. This chain connects TRBV5-6 to TRBJ1-5, with D unclear. Germline assignment: CDR1 SGHDT and CDR2 YYEEEE. CDR3 length equals 13 residues. Trimming shortened V by 1 base and J by 7 bases, and 9 bases separated the two germline ends.